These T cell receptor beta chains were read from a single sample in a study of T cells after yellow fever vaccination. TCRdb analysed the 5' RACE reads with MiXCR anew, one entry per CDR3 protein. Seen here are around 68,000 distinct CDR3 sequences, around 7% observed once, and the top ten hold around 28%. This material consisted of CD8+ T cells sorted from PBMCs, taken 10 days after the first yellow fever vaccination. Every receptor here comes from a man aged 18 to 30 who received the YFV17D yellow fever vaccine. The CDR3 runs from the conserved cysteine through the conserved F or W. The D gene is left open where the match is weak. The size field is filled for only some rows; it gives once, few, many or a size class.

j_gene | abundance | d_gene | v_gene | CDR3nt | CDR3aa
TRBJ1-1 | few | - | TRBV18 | TGTGCCAGCTCACCGAACTTCCCGAACACTGAAGCTTTCTTT | CASSPNFPNTEAFF
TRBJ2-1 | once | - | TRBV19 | TGTGCCAGTAGTCCGGTACAGGGAATCAATGAGCAGTTCTTC | CASSPVQGINEQFF
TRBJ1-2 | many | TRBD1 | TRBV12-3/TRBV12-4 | TGTGCCAGCAGTTCGGGACAGGCAAACTATGGCTACACCTTC | CASSSGQANYGYTF
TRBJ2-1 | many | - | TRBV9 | TGTGCCAGCAGCTCATTTAATGAGCAGTTCTTC | CASSSFNEQFF
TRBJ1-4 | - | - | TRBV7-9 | TGTGCCAGCAGCCCCCCCCGGACGGTGAATGAAAAACTGTTTTTT | CASSPPRTVNEKLFF
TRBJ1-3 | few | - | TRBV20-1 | TGCAGTGCTAGAGGCTTCGGAGGGGTACTAACCGGCGGAGGAAACACCATATATTTT | CSARGFGGVLTGGGNTIYF
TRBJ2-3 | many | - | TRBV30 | TGTGCCTGGAACGGGGTTAGCACAGATACGCAGTATTTT | CAWNGVSTDTQYF
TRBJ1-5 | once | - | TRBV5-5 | TGTGCCAGCAGCTTTGGAGGGGACGCGTATCAGCCCCAGCATTTT | CASSFGGDAYQPQHF
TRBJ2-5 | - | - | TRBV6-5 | TGTGCCAGCAGTTACAGTGTGGACGGGCTTTCGGGAGCAGAGACCCAGTACTTC | CASSYSVDGLSGAETQYF
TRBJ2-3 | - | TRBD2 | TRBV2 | TGTACCTTCAGGGAGACTAGCGGGGGAACCCGGAGCACAGATACGCAGTATTTT | CTFRETSGGTRSTDTQYF
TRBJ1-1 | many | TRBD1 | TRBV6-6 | TGTGCCAGCAGTTTCTACACAGGGGGGAACACTGAAGCTTTCTTT | CASSFYTGGNTEAFF
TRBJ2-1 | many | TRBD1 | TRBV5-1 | TGCGCCAGCAGCATACCAGTCGGGACAGGGGGGAGAACGAATGAGCAGTTCTTC | CASSIPVGTGGRTNEQFF
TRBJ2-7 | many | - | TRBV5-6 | TGTGCCAGCAGCTTAGGGTGGGGCGGGGACTACGAGCAGTACTTC | CASSLGWGGDYEQYF
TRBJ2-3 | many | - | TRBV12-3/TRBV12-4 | TGTGCCAGCAGCCTCCCTGAGGGGGGGGATACGCAGTATTTT | CASSLPEGGDTQYF
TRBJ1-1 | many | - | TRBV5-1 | TGCGCCAGCGGTACCCAGGGCTCCCCTGAAGCTTTCTTT | CASGTQGSPEAFF
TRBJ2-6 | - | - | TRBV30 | TGTGCCTGGAACGGTGGTTCCGTCTCTGGGGCCAACGTCCTGACTTTC | CAWNGGSVSGANVLTF
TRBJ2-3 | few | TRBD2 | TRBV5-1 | TGCGCCAGCAGCTTGAGGTCTAGCGGGGGTCGCCGGGAAGATACGCAGTATTTT | CASSLRSSGGRREDTQYF
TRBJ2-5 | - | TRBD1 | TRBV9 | TGTGCCAGCAGCGTAGGGGACAGCGACCAAGAGACCCAGTACTTC | CASSVGDSDQETQYF
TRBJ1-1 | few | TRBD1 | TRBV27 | TGTGCCAGCAGTCCTACGACAGGGCACACTGAAGCTTTCTTT | CASSPTTGHTEAFF
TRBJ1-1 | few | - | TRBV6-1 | TGTGCCAGCACCACCATGACAGGGAACACTGAAGCTTTCTTT | CASTTMTGNTEAFF
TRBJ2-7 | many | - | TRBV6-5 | TGTGCCAGCAGTTACCAATTTGCGGAGTTTCGGGGGTACGAGCAGTACTTC | CASSYQFAEFRGYEQYF
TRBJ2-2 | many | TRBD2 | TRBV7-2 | TGTGCCAGCAGCGAGCGGGGGGGAAACACCGGGGAGCTGTTTTTT | CASSERGGNTGELFF
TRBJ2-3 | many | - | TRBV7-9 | TGTGCCAGCAGAACCGGGACAATCGGTGCCGATACGCAGTATTTT | CASRTGTIGADTQYF
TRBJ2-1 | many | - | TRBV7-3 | TGTGCCAGCAGCTTAGCGGCCAGCTCCTACAATGAGCAGTTCTTC | CASSLAASSYNEQFF
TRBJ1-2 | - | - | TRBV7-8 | TGTGCCAGCAGCTTCGTCTCGGTACCGGGACCCAGGAGTGGCTACACCTTC | CASSFVSVPGPRSGYTF
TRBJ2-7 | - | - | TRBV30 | TGTGCCTGGACCGCCGGGGGTTACGAGCAGTACTTC | CAWTAGGYEQYF
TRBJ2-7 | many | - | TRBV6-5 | TGTGCCAGCACCATGGGGGACCACGAGCAGTACTTC | CASTMGDHEQYF